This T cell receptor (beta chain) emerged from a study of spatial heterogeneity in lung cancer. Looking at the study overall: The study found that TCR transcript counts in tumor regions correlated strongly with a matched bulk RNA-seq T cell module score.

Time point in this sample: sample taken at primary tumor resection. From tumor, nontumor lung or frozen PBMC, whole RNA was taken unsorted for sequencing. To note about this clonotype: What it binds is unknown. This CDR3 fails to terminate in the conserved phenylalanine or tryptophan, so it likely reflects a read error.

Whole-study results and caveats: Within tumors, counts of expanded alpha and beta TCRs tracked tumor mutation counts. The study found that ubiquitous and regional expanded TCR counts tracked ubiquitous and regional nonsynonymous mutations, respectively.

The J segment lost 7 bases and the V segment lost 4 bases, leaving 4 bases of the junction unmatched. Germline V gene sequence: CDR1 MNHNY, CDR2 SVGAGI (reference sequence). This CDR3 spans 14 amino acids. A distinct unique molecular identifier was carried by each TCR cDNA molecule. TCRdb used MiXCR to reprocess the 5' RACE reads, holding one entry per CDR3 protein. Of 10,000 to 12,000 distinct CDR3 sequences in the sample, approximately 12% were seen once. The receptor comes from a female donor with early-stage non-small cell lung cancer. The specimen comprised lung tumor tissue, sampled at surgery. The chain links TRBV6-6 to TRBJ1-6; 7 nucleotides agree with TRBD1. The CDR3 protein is CASSFPGQNSPLHS. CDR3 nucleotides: TGTGCCAGCAGTTTCCCGGGACAGAATTCACCCCTCCACTCT.